This T cell receptor (beta chain) originates from a study of graft-versus-host responses after intestinal transplantation. The study, taken as a whole, reports: Those patients showing graft-donor T cell macrochimerism displayed high graft-versus-host to host-versus-graft clonal ratios in allografts.

On this clone itself: Its cognate antigen is unknown.

The starting material, graft tissue, was processed to release intraepithelial and lamina propria lymphocytes. Produced via immunoSEQ multiplex PCR; TCRdb's table is partial and in-frame only. Of about 22,000 clones listed, just over 75% are singletons. The CDR3 has 16 amino acids. V lost 8 bases, J lost 1 base, and 3 bases stayed unmatched. Per germline, CDR1 SGHNT and CDR2 YENEEA. The V gene is TRBV11-3, the J gene TRBJ2-1; TRBD2 aligns across 15 bases. The sequence derives from a human patient who received an intestinal transplant, so some T cells may come from the graft donor. The source material was ileum tissue, sampled 12 days after intestinal transplant. In DNA, the CDR3 is TGTGCCAGCGCTGGGACTAGCGGGGGGTCCTACAATGAGCAGTTCTTC. Translating gives CASAGTSGGSYNEQFF.